This T cell receptor beta chain was identified during a study of cytomegalovirus exposure and HLA in healthy donors. Across the whole study: In a later analysis, the roughly 120 validation repertoires were reported to have used the same platform as the roughly 610 first-cohort repertoires.

Study-wide findings and caveats: Many donors shared some public TCRs, even though most TCR sequences were rare. According to a later analysis, TCR clusters from the first cohort tended to co-occur in the 120 or so validation repertoires.

Assay used: immunoSEQ multiplex PCR; TCRdb lists only in-frame clones, some missing. The table shows roughly 200,000 clones, with about three quarters occurring only once. This clone was found a few times. The antigen remains undetermined. The CDR3 has 13 amino acids. Trimming shortened V by 4 bases and J by 7 bases, and 13 bases separated the two germline ends. Per the germline V gene, CDR1 is SNHLY and CDR2 is FYNNEI. The donors formed part of the roughly 110-subject validation cohort, distinct from the roughly 660-subject first cohort. The sample taken for sequencing was PBMCs. The rearrangement links TRBV2 to TRBJ1-2, with D tentatively TRBD1 (5 bases). This TCR derives from a woman aged 25 to 39 in good health and CMV-seronegative. The CDR3 here is CASSAVRVAGYTF. CDR3 in DNA: TGTGCCAGCAGTGCTGTCAGGGTGGCTGGCTACACCTTC.